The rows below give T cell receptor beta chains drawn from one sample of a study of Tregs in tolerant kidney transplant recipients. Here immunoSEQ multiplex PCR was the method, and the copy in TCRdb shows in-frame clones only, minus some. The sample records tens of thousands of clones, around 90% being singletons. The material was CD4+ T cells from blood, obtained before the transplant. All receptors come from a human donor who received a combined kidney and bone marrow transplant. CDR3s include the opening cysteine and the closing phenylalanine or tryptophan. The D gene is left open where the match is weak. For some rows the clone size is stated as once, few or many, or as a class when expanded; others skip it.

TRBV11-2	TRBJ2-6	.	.	TGTGCCAGCAGCCATTTTAAACAGAGCTCTGGGGCCAACGTCCTGACTTTC	CASSHFKQSSGANVLTF
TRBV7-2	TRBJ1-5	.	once	TGTGCCAGCAGCTATTTACAGCATCAGCCCCAGCATTTT	CASSYLQHQPQHF
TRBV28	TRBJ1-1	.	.	TGTGCCAGCAGTTTATTTACTGGGGCCGAGACTGAAGCTTTCTTT	CASSLFTGAETEAFF
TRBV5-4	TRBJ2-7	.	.	TGTGCCAGCAGCTTGGGTGAGAAGTACGAGCAGTACTTC	CASSLGEKYEQYF
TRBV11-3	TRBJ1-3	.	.	TGTGCCAGCAGCCCATCCGGGGGAAACACCATATATTTT	CASSPSGGNTIYF
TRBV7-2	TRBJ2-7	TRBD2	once	TGTGCCAGCAGCAGACTAGCGGGAGGGCATTCCTACGAGCAGTACTTC	CASSRLAGGHSYEQYF
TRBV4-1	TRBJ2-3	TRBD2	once	TGCGCCAGCAGCCAAGGGACAGGGGACGGACTAGCGGGAGGAACAGATACGCAGTATTTT	CASSQGTGDGLAGGTDTQYF
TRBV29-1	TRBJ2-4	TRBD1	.	TGCAGCATATACGACAGGGGTAACAAAAACATTCAGTACTTC	CSIYDRGNKNIQYF
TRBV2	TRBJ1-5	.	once	TGTGCCAGCAGTGAATGGTCGGTCAATCAGCCCCAGCATTTT	CASSEWSVNQPQHF
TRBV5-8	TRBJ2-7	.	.	TGTGCCAGCAGCTTGGGAGGCTGGCTCGGCGAGCAGTACTTC	CASSLGGWLGEQYF
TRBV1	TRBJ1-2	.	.	TGCACCAGCAGCCGCGGGGGGGGAACCTATGGCTACACCTTC	CTSSRGGGTYGYTF
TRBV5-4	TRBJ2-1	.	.	TGTGCCAGCAGCCGGGGAGGCTCCCCTTATTACAATGAGCAGTTCTTC	CASSRGGSPYYNEQFF
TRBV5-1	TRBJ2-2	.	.	TGCGCCAGCAGCTCCGGGACAACGAACACCGGGGAGCTGTTTTTT	CASSSGTTNTGELFF
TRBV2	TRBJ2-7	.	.	TGTGCCAGCAGTGACTCCAGGATTGGATCCTACGAGCAGTACTTC	CASSDSRIGSYEQYF
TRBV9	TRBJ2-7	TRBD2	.	TGTGCCAGCAGCCCGGGACTAGCGTTCTACGAGCAGTACTTC	CASSPGLAFYEQYF
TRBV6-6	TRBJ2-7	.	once	TGTGCCAGCAGTCAAGCGGTACCAAACTACGAGCAGTACTTC	CASSQAVPNYEQYF
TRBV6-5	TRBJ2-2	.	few	TGTGCCAGCACCGACGGGGGGGAGCTGTTTTTT	CASTDGGELFF
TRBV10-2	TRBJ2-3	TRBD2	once	TGCGCCAGCAGCCCTAGCGGGATCGGAGATACGCAGTATTTT	CASSPSGIGDTQYF
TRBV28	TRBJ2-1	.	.	TGTGCCAGCAGTCGGGGGTCGTGGGATGAGCAGTTCTTC	CASSRGSWDEQFF
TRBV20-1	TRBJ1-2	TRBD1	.	TGCAGTGCTAGGGACAGGGACGCCACCACCTTC	CSARDRDATTF
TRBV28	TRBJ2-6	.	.	TGTGCCAGCAGGGCCTACAGTGAGGCCAACGTCCTGACTTTC	CASRAYSEANVLTF
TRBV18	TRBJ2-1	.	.	TGTGCCAGCTCACCCCCCGGGTACAATGAGCAGTTCTTC	CASSPPGYNEQFF
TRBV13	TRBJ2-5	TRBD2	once	TGTGCCAGCAGCCAATCTGCGGGAGGGCCTGGAGAGACCCAGTACTTC	CASSQSAGGPGETQYF
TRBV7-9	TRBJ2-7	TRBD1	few	TGTGCCAGCAGCTTGGGGGGACAGGCCTACGAGCAGTACTTC	CASSLGGQAYEQYF
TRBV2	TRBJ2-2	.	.	TGTGCCAGCAGTGCGGGGTTCGGGGAGCTGTTTTTT	CASSAGFGELFF
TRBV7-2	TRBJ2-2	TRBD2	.	TGTGCCAGCACCTTGAGGGCCTTAGCGGGAGACCGTAGCGGGGAGCTGTTTTTT	CASTLRALAGDRSGELFF
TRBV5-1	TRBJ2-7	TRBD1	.	TGCGCCAGCAGCCTACGGGACAGAGACTACGAGCAGTACTTC	CASSLRDRDYEQYF
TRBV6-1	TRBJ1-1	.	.	TGTGCCACATACAGGGTGAACACTGAAGCTTTCTTT	CATYRVNTEAFF
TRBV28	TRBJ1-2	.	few	TGTGCCAGCAGTCGCGAGGAGGTCTATGGCTACACCTTC	CASSREEVYGYTF
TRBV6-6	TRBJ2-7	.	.	TGTGCCAGCAGTCGCAGGCGCTACGAGCAGTACTTC	CASSRRRYEQYF
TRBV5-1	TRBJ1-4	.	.	TGCGCCAGCAGCCTATGGACAGACGCAACTAATGAAAAACTGTTTTTT	CASSLWTDATNEKLFF
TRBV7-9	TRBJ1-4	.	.	TGTGCCAGCAGCTTAGAAGCAGGCAATGAAAAACTGTTTTTT	CASSLEAGNEKLFF
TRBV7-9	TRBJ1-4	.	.	TGTGCCAGCAGCTTTCAAGCAGCGACAACTAATGAAAAACTGTTTTTT	CASSFQAATTNEKLFF
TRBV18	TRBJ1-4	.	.	TGTGCCAGCTCACCGACAGGTTTCGGAGGTGCTAATGAAAAACTGTTTTTT	CASSPTGFGGANEKLFF
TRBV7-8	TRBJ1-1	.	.	TGTGCCAGCAGCTTAGAAGGGGGTGTCACTGAAGCTTTCTTT	CASSLEGGVTEAFF
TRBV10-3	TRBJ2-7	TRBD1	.	TGTGCCATCAGTGAGTCCGCCGGGACAGTTTCCTACGAGCAGTACTTC	CAISESAGTVSYEQYF
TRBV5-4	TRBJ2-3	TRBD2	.	TGTGCCAGCAGCTTGGGACTAGCGGGGGGACAGGATACGCAGTATTTT	CASSLGLAGGQDTQYF
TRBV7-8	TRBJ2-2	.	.	TGTGCCAGCAGCCCAAGGAGTAGGGGAACCGGGGAGCTGTTTTTT	CASSPRSRGTGELFF
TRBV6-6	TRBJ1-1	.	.	TGTGCCAGCAGTTACAGGGACTGGAACACTGAAGCTTTCTTT	CASSYRDWNTEAFF
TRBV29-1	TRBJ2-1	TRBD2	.	TGCAGCGTTGAAAAGCGGGAGGACCCACTTGAGCAGTTCTTC	CSVEKREDPLEQFF
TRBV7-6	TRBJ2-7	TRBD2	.	TGTGCCAGCAGCTTCAGACTAGCGGGGGAGGTTAAGGACGAGCAGTACTTC	CASSFRLAGEVKDEQYF
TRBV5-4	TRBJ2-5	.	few	TGTGCCAGCAGCTTGGCCGGCAGGGGAGCAGAGACCCAGTACTTC	CASSLAGRGAETQYF